The 7 T cell receptor beta chains listed next were all sequenced from one sample in a study of blood T cells in healthy people across ages. With a J-beta primer mix and a sample-barcoded 5' primer, a second PCR ran 7 to 11 cycles. TCRdb itself ran the 5' RACE reads through MiXCR, one entry per CDR3 protein. The sample yields about 970,000 distinct CDR3 sequences, roughly 50% seen once. Sequencing used blood. The source is a woman aged 55 to 70 in good health.

This clonotype occurred once. The rearrangement uses TRBV3-1 and TRBJ1-5; a possible D gene is TRBD1 (6 bases). V shed 4 bases and J shed 4 bases, with 14 bases lying between them. Germline CDR1 reads LGHDT; CDR2 reads YNNKEL (reference sequence). The CDR3 runs 15 residues. The CDR3 loop reads CASSPSGVLNQPQHF. Here the CDR3 DNA reads TGTGCCAGCAGCCCATCAGGGGTTCTAAATCAGCCCCAGCATTTT.

A few counts support this clonotype. The V and J genes are TRBV29-1 and TRBJ2-7; D gene unclear. CDR3 size: 12 residues. Germline-derived CDR1 and CDR2 are SQVTM and ANQGSEA. The ends were cut back, 3 bases at V and 7 bases at J, with 13 bases in the middle. Written as DNA, the CDR3 is TGCAGCGTTGAGGGCTGGGGTGGGGAGCAGTACTTC. Protein: CSVEGWGGEQYF.

This clonotype was found once. The chain uses TRBV28 and TRBJ1-5; D not certain. The CDR3 spans 15 residues. Germline loops: CDR1 MDHEN, CDR2 SYDVKM. V shed 3 bases and J shed 2 bases, with 11 bases lying between them. CDR3 in amino acids: CASSFLGLRNQPQHF. CDR3 DNA sequence: TGTGCCAGCAGTTTTCTAGGGCTGCGCAATCAGCCCCAGCATTTT.

This clonotype was detected a few times. The chain joins TRBV27 to TRBJ2-5; 13 bases align to TRBD2. V lost 2 bases, J lost 3 bases, and 3 bases stayed unmatched. This CDR3 comprises 16 residues. CDR1 and CDR2 (germline): MNHEY, SMNVEV (reference sequence). The CDR3 reads CASSLRGLAGEETQYF. In nucleotides, the CDR3 is TGTGCCAGCAGTTTACGCGGACTAGCGGGGGAAGAGACCCAGTACTTC.

The CDR3, as DNA: TGCGCCAGCAGCCAAGAGGGAACGATATACACAGATACGCAGTATTTT. Translation: CASSQEGTIYTDTQYF. This rearrangement joins TRBV4-1 to TRBJ2-3, with D unresolved. CDR1 MGHRA and CDR2 YSYEKL come from the germline V gene. Deletions cut 0 bases from V and 2 bases from J, with 12 bases between. The CDR3 covers 16 residues.

This clonotype was counted a few times. The rearrangement links TRBV4-1 to TRBJ2-1; 8 nucleotides match TRBD1. Germline trimming cut 5 bases from V and 4 bases from J; bases unmatched to any gene: 7. CDR3 length: 15 amino acids. CDR1 MGHRA and CDR2 YSYEKL come from the germline V gene. This CDR3 reads CASSGGQGVYNEQFF. The CDR3 DNA sequence: TGCGCCAGCAGCGGCGGACAGGGAGTGTACAATGAGCAGTTCTTC.

V usage is TRBV27 and J usage is TRBJ2-5; tentative D call: TRBD2 (5 bases). The germline V gene encodes CDR1 MNHEY and CDR2 SMNVEV (reference sequence). The V end lost 6 bases, the J end lost 3 bases, and 17 bases lay between the germline ends. This CDR3 region has 15 residues. The CDR3 DNA reads TGTGCCAGCAGCGTACGGGAACTCGGGAAAGAGACCCAGTACTTC. This translates into CASSVRELGKETQYF.